One and the same sample provided the 32 T cell receptor beta chains below, sequenced in a study of graft-versus-host responses after intestinal transplantation. The assay was immunoSEQ multiplex PCR, and TCRdb's table has in-frame clones only and misses some. The sample holds under 20,000 clones, more than 85% seen once. The starting material was PBMCs, obtained 23 days after intestinal transplant. These receptors came from a human patient who received an intestinal transplant, so some T cells may come from the graft donor.

V is TRBV6-5 and J is TRBJ1-5; tentatively, D is TRBD1 (5 bases). Germline V lookup: CDR1 MNHEY, CDR2 SVGAGI. Trimming cost V 3 bases and J 7 bases, with 13 bases left between them. CDR3 size: 14 residues. CDR3 residues: CASSYTEGRQPQHF. The CDR3 DNA reads as TGTGCCAGCAGTTATACGGAGGGGAGACAGCCCCAGCATTTT.

This CDR3 reads CATSRERGGTDTQYF. CDR3 sequence (DNA): TGTGCCACCAGCAGAGAAAGGGGGGGGACAGATACGCAGTATTTT. The chain uses TRBV15 and TRBJ2-3; D may be TRBD2 (7 bases). V shed 0 bases and J shed 3 bases, with 10 bases lying between them. Germline assignment: CDR1 LNHNV and CDR2 YYDKDF (reference sequence). The CDR3 has 15 residues.

This rearrangement joins TRBV11-3 to TRBJ2-1; D uncertain. The CDR3 covers 16 residues. In germline, CDR1 is SGHNT, CDR2 YENEEA. V was trimmed by 4 bases and J by 0 bases, leaving 13 bases between them. As DNA, the CDR3 is TGTGCCAGCAGCTCAACCAGTTCGAGCTCCTACAATGAGCAGTTCTTC. It codes for CASSSTSSSSYNEQFF.

The V gene is TRBV28, the J gene TRBJ2-1; tentatively, D is TRBD1 (5 bases). The length of the CDR3 is 16 residues. Trimming cost V 5 bases and J 2 bases, with 16 bases left between them. The germline gives CDR1 MDHEN, CDR2 SYDVKM. CDR3 sequence reads: CASSISRGVAYNEQFF. DNA for the CDR3: TGTGCCAGCAGTATCTCTAGGGGTGTGGCCTACAATGAGCAGTTCTTC.

The chain carries TRBV9 and TRBJ2-7, with D possibly being TRBD2 (5 bases). V gave up 4 bases and J gave up 4 bases, with 21 bases separating them. This CDR3 region has 16 residues. Germline CDR1 and CDR2: SGDLS and YYNGEE. For the CDR3, the DNA is TGTGCCAGCAGCCCACTGGAGAATCTGGAGGTATACGAGCAGTACTTC. It yields the protein CASSPLENLEVYEQYF.

The chain has TRBV5-6 and TRBJ1-4; D unresolved. V lost 3 bases and J 0 bases, leaving 9 bases between the germline ends. Germline lookup yields CDR1 SGHDT and CDR2 YYEEEE. There are 15 residues in the CDR3. The CDR3 coding sequence is TGTGCCAGCAGCTCGCTCTGGCCAACTAATGAAAAACTGTTTTTT. Translated: CASSSLWPTNEKLFF. The full variable domain, in which reference TRBV5-6 and TRBJ1-4 provide the parts outside the CDR3, is DAGVTQSPTHLIKTRGQQVTLRCSPKSGHDTVSWYQQALGQGPQFIFQYYEEEERQRGNFPDRFSGHQFPNYSSELNVNALLLGDSALYLCASSSLWPTNEKLFFGSGTQLSVL.

The chain has TRBV7-2 and TRBJ2-7; TRBD2 matches 9 bases. CDR1 is SGHTA, CDR2 FQGNSA, per germline. J lost 2 bases, V lost 4 bases, and 3 bases had no gene match. This CDR3 spans 14 amino acids. For the CDR3, the DNA is TGTGCCAGCAGCTCTCTAGCGGGAACCTACGAGCAGTACTTC. As protein: CASSSLAGTYEQYF.

CDR3 loop: CASSFGTGSYEQYF. In nucleotides, the CDR3 is TGTGCCAGCAGCTTCGGGACAGGCTCCTACGAGCAGTACTTC. The gene calls are TRBV5-6 and TRBJ2-7, with TRBD1 identical over 8 bases. The CDR3 length is 14 residues. The V segment lost 2 bases and the J segment 0 bases; nucleotides outside the gene matches: 1. Per the germline V gene, CDR1 is SGHDT and CDR2 is YYEEEE.

The chain uses TRBV23-1 and TRBJ1-3; D remains unclear. TRBV23-1 is known as an ORF, though its function is uncertain. The CDR3 consists of 12 residues. V was pared by 2 bases and J by 11 bases, with 10 bases between. The CDR3 sequence is CASSQVPGPIYF. CDR3 in DNA: TGCGCCAGCAGTCAAGTCCCCGGGCCCATATATTTT.

The rearrangement links TRBV7-9 to TRBJ1-1, with TRBD1 matching over 7 bases. The CDR3 consists of 19 residues. The ends lost 6 bases at V and 3 bases at J; junction bases unmatched: 22. The germline CDR1 and CDR2 sequences are SEHNR and FQNEAQ (reference sequence). CDR3 bases: TGTGCCAGCAGAGCCCGTGGCGACAGGGAAGGTTCTTCGGACACTGAAGCTTTCTTT. This encodes CASRARGDREGSSDTEAFF.

The gene calls are TRBV28 and TRBJ1-4; TRBD1 matches 9 bases. This CDR3 has 16 amino acids. V dropped 5 bases and J dropped 5; count of bases not matched to a gene: 9. In germline, CDR1 is MDHEN, CDR2 SYDVKM. In nucleotides, the CDR3 is TGTGCCAGCAGTCGCCCAAACAGGGGGCAAAATGAAAAACTGTTTTTT. As protein: CASSRPNRGQNEKLFF.

The chain employs TRBV5-1 and TRBJ2-3; 7 nucleotides agree with TRBD2. V shed 1 base and J 4 bases; nucleotides not matched to a gene: 12. CDR1 and CDR2 (germline): SGHRS, YFSETQ. The CDR3 length is 17 residues. This CDR3 is CASSLLPGGDIPDTQYF. Written as DNA, the CDR3 is TGCGCCAGCAGCTTGCTACCGGGAGGTGATATTCCAGATACGCAGTATTTT.

The chain joins TRBV27 to TRBJ1-5, with D hard to call. Germline V lookup: CDR1 MNHEY, CDR2 SMNVEV (reference sequence). V lost 0 bases and J 4 bases, leaving 10 bases between the germline ends. This CDR3 comprises 15 residues. In DNA, the CDR3 is TGTGCCAGCAGTTTATCGACGGTAGGGAATCAGCCCCAGCATTTT. Translation gives CASSLSTVGNQPQHF.

This chain connects TRBV7-9 to TRBJ1-1; 11 positions agree with TRBD1. The CDR3 consists of 14 residues. The V segment lost 5 bases and the J segment 4 bases; nucleotides outside the gene matches: 3. CDR1 SEHNR and CDR2 FQNEAQ come from the germline V gene (reference sequence). The CDR3: CASSMGTGGTEAFF. CDR3 bases: TGTGCCAGCAGCATGGGGACAGGGGGCACTGAAGCTTTCTTT.

The CDR3 nucleotides read TGTGCCAGCAGCTTAGTTGGCCAGAGGGACTACTACGAGCAGTACTTC. Protein sequence: CASSLVGQRDYYEQYF. The chain uses TRBV7-9 and TRBJ2-7; 7 nucleotides align to TRBD2. Germline V CDR1 and CDR2: SEHNR, FQNEAQ (reference sequence). This CDR3 is built from 16 residues. V lost 1 base and J lost 3; bases outside the gene matches: 9. Based on the CDR3 plus reference TRBV7-9 and TRBJ2-7, the full variable domain is DTGVSQNPRHKITKRGQNVTFRCDPISEHNRLYWYRQTLGQGPEFLTYFQNEAQLEKSRLLSDRFSAERPKGSFSTLEIQRTEQGDSAMYLCASSLVGQRDYYEQYFGPGTRLTVT.

The gene calls are TRBV27 and TRBJ2-1; the D is unclear. Germline V gene sequence: CDR1 MNHEY, CDR2 SMNVEV (reference sequence). CDR3 length: 15 amino acids. V lost 1 base and J 7 bases, leaving 14 bases between the germline ends. The CDR3 region is CASSLLSEVGNEQFF. DNA for the CDR3: TGTGCCAGCAGTTTATTGTCAGAGGTGGGGAATGAGCAGTTCTTC.

This clone has a handful of counts. The J gene is TRBJ2-3, the V gene TRBV5-6; maybe TRBD2 (6 bases). V lost 2 bases to trimming and J lost 2 bases, with 9 bases between them. The CDR3 sequence is 14 residues long. Germline CDR1 is SGHDT and CDR2 is YYEEEE. CDR3: CASSLRTNTDTQYF. The CDR3 DNA sequence: TGTGCCAGCAGCTTAAGGACTAACACAGATACGCAGTATTTT.

Concerning this clone itself: The sample holds other DNA sequences that translate to the same CDR3. The chain is built from TRBV30 and TRBJ2-7; D is possibly TRBD1 or TRBD2 (6 bases each). The CDR3 is 14 amino acids. The V end was cut by 4 bases, the J end by 0 bases, with 13 bases between. Germline V lookup: CDR1 GTSNPN, CDR2 SVGIG (reference sequence). In nucleotides, the CDR3 is TGTGCCTGGACGGGGGCAGAGAGCTCCTACGAGCAGTACTTC. Protein product: CAWTGAESSYEQYF.

The chain has TRBV7-3 and TRBJ2-3; 9 bases line up with TRBD2. This CDR3 has 13 residues. V gave up 5 bases and J gave up 11 bases; unmatched junction bases: 8. Germline CDR1 SGHTA, CDR2 FQGTGA. The CDR3 region has the DNA TGTGCCAGCAGCCCAAATAGCGGGAGTGGGCAGTATTTT. Encoded protein: CASSPNSGSGQYF.

CDR3 sequence reads: CSVGRERIEQYF. DNA of the CDR3: TGCAGCGTAGGGCGGGAGCGTATCGAGCAGTACTTC. The gene calls are TRBV29-1 and TRBJ2-7; 7 bases map to TRBD2. V trimming: 6 bases; J trimming: 6 bases; junction bases outside the gene matches: 8. Germline values: CDR1 SQVTM, CDR2 ANQGSEA. The CDR3 loop spans 12 amino acids.

The J gene is TRBJ1-2, the V gene TRBV27; 9 nucleotides align to TRBD1. The length of the CDR3 is 13 residues. CDR1 is MNHEY and CDR2 is SMNVEV in the germline V gene (reference sequence). J gave up 5 bases and V 6 bases, and 4 bases lay outside the gene matches. DNA for the CDR3: TGTGCCAGCAGGTCGACAGGGGGGTATGGCTACACCTTC. Translating gives CASRSTGGYGYTF.

This chain links TRBV15 with TRBJ2-1; D gene unclear. Deletions cut 1 base from V and 4 bases from J, with 2 bases between. CDR1 and CDR2 from the germline V gene are LNHNV and YYDKDF (reference sequence). This CDR3 has 12 residues. The CDR3 here is CATSRGYNEQFF. CDR3 nucleotides: TGTGCCACCAGCAGAGGTTACAATGAGCAGTTCTTC.

The chain combines TRBV27 with TRBJ2-5; D not resolved. V was trimmed by 5 bases and J by 1 base, leaving 5 bases between them. CDR3 length: 12 amino acids. Germline V lookup: CDR1 MNHEY, CDR2 SMNVEV (reference sequence). The CDR3, as DNA: TGTGCCAGCAGTCCGAGCCAAGAGACCCAGTACTTC. Amino acids: CASSPSQETQYF.

The chain employs TRBV7-2 and TRBJ2-3; the match to TRBD2 covers 11 bases. The CDR3 has 17 residues. J lost 3 bases, V lost 5 bases, and 10 bases had no gene match. The germline V gene has CDR1 SGHTA and CDR2 FQGNSA. The CDR3 loop is CASSVPLAGVGTDTQYF. DNA of the CDR3: TGTGCCAGCAGCGTTCCACTAGCGGGAGTGGGAACAGATACGCAGTATTTT.

This sequence joins TRBV7-9 and TRBJ2-3; TRBD2 matches 8 bases. The CDR3 extends over 15 amino acids. V was clipped by 5 bases and J by 1 base; unmatched bases: 5. Germline lookup yields CDR1 SEHNR and CDR2 FQNEAQ (reference sequence). The CDR3 sequence: CASSPKAGGTDTQYF. CDR3 nucleotide sequence: TGTGCCAGCAGCCCAAAAGCGGGAGGCACAGATACGCAGTATTTT.

The chain has TRBV15 and TRBJ2-4, with a weak D call TRBD1 (6 bases). This CDR3 has 15 residues. From germline, CDR1 is LNHNV and CDR2 YYDKDF (reference sequence). With 1 base removed from V and 5 bases from J, the gap between germline ends came to 12 bases. CDR3 in amino acids: CATSRVKAGENIQYF. The CDR3 region has the DNA TGTGCCACCAGCAGAGTAAAGGCAGGGGAAAACATTCAGTACTTC.

This sequence joins TRBV7-9 and TRBJ2-5; 12 bases match TRBD2. The CDR3 length is 18 residues. Per germline, CDR1 SEHNR and CDR2 FQNEAQ (reference sequence). Unmatched junction bases numbered 14, after V lost 4 bases and J lost 5 bases. In nucleotides, the CDR3 is TGTGCCAGCAGCTCTTCAGGGCTAGCGGGAGGGGATGTTGAGACCCAGTACTTC. This codes for CASSSSGLAGGDVETQYF.

The J gene is TRBJ2-7, the V gene TRBV27, with D tentatively TRBD1 or TRBD2 (5 bases each). Per germline, CDR1 MNHEY and CDR2 SMNVEV (reference sequence). This CDR3 comprises 15 residues. V was shortened by 2 bases and J by 5 bases, with 16 bases between the two germline ends. The CDR3: CASSLRGVNVHEQYF. Written as DNA, the CDR3 is TGTGCCAGCAGTTTACGAGGGGTTAATGTGCACGAGCAGTACTTC.

As to this clone: The same CDR3 also results from other DNA sequences found in this sample. The gene calls are TRBV6-7 and TRBJ1-2, with 8 bases lining up with TRBD1. TRBV6-7 is given ORF status, its function remaining uncertain. The J segment lost 0 bases and the V segment lost 5 bases, leaving 11 bases of the junction unmatched. This CDR3 comprises 17 residues. CDR3 bases: TGTGCCAGCAGTACAGGGGGGGGAAAAAAAGCTAACTATGGCTACACCTTC. This codes for CASSTGGGKKANYGYTF.

The chain joins TRBV5-6 to TRBJ1-1, with unresolved D. Trimming stripped 0 bases from V and 0 bases from J, with 9 bases between. The CDR3 extends over 15 amino acids. Germline CDR1 SGHDT, CDR2 YYEEEE. The CDR3 sequence: CASSLVRQLNTEAFF. The CDR3 nucleotides are TGTGCCAGCAGCTTGGTGCGTCAGTTGAACACTGAAGCTTTCTTT. Supplemented by reference TRBV5-6 and TRBJ1-1, the full variable domain reads DAGVTQSPTHLIKTRGQQVTLRCSPKSGHDTVSWYQQALGQGPQFIFQYYEEEERQRGNFPDRFSGHQFPNYSSELNVNALLLGDSALYLCASSLVRQLNTEAFFGQGTRLTVV.

The gene calls are TRBV19 and TRBJ1-1; the D gene is possibly TRBD1 (6 bases). The V gene lost 0 bases and the J gene lost 3 bases, with 14 bases spanning the gap. The CDR3 has 16 residues. Germline CDR1 reads LNHDA; CDR2 reads SQIVND (reference sequence). CDR3 bases: TGTGCCAGTAGTATAGATCCCGGTTGGGGGCACACTGAAGCTTTCTTT. Translated, it gives CASSIDPGWGHTEAFF. Based on the CDR3 plus reference TRBV19 and TRBJ1-1, the full variable domain is DGGITQSPKYLFRKEGQNVTLSCEQNLNHDAMYWYRQDPGQGLRLIYYSQIVNDFQKGDIAEGYSVSREKKESFPLTVTSAQKNPTAFYLCASSIDPGWGHTEAFFGQGTRLTVV.

The J gene is TRBJ2-1, the V gene TRBV4-2; no definite D call. CDR1 is LGHNA, CDR2 YNFKEQ, per germline. The CDR3 is 14 amino acids. Trimming removed 0 bases from V and 14 bases from J, with 17 bases in between. The CDR3 nucleotides read TGTGCCAGCAGCCAAGATCCTGGCAGGACCTCCGAGTTCTTC. Amino acids: CASSQDPGRTSEFF.